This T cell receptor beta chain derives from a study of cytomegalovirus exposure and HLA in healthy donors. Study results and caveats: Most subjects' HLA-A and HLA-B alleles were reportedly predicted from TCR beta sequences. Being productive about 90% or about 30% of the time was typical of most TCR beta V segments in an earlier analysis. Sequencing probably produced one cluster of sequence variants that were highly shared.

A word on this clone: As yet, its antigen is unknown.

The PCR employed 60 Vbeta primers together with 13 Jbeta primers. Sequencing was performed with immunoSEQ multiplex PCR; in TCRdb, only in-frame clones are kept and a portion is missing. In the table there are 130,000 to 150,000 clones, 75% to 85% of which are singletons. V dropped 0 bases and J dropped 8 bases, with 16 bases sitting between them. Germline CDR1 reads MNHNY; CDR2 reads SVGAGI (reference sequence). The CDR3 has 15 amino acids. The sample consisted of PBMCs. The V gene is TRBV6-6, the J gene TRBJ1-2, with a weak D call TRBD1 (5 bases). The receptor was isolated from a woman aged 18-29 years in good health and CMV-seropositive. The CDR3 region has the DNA TGTGCCAGCAGTTACTCGCCCCCCCAGGGCTTCGGCTACACCTTC. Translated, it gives CASSYSPPQGFGYTF.